The source of this T cell receptor (beta chain) is a study of T cells after yellow fever vaccination. Study-level points and caveats: Subsequent booster samples again held most clones from primary vaccination (96% CD4, about 85% CD8). Though weaker, the secondary response peaked faster, on day 5 versus 15.

V shed 6 bases and J 0 bases; nucleotides not matched to a gene: 17. Germline loops: CDR1 SGHAT, CDR2 FQDESV (reference sequence). The CDR3 has 20 amino acids. As TCR cDNA was made by 5'RACE template switching, a universal primer site and UMIs were added. One entry per CDR3 protein results from TCRdb running MiXCR on the 5' RACE reads. The table lists some 150,000 distinct CDR3 sequences, under 8% of them singletons. This clonotype has a count of ten or more. Its antigen is as yet unknown. This specimen was CD4+ T cells sorted from PBMCs, taken 10 days after the yellow fever booster vaccination. The receptor was derived from a man aged 30 to 39 who received the YFV17D yellow fever vaccine. This chain links TRBV11-1 with TRBJ2-1; TRBD2 agrees at 10 bases. In DNA form, the CDR3 reads TGTGCCAGCAGAAATAAAGGGCAACTAGCGGGGACGAGCTCCTACAATGAGCAGTTCTTC. Its protein product is CASRNKGQLAGTSSYNEQFF.